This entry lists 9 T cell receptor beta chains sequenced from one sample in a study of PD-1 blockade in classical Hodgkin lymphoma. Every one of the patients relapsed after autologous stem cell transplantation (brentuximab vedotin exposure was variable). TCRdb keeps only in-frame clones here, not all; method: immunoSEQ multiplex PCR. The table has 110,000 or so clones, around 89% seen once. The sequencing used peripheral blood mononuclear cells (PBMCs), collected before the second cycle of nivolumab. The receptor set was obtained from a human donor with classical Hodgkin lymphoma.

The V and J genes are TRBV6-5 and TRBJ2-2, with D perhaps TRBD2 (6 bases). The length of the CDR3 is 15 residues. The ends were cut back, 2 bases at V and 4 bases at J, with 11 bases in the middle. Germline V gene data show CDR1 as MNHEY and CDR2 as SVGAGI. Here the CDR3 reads CASSYGGVSTGELFF. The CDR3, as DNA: TGTGCCAGCAGTTACGGAGGGGTTAGCACCGGGGAGCTGTTTTTT.

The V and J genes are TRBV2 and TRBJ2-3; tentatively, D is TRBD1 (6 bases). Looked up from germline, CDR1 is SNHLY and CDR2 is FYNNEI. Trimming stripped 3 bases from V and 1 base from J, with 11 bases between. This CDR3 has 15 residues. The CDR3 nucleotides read TGTGCCAGCAGTGACGTGGGGGCGCGCACAGATACGCAGTATTTT. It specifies CASSDVGARTDTQYF.

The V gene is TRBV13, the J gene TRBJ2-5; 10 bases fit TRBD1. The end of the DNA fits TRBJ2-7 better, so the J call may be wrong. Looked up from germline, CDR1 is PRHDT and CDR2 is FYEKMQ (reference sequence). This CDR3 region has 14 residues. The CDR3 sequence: CASSSPGQGSEQYF. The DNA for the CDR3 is TGTGCCAGCAGCTCACCGGGACAGGGGAGCGAGCAGTACTTC.

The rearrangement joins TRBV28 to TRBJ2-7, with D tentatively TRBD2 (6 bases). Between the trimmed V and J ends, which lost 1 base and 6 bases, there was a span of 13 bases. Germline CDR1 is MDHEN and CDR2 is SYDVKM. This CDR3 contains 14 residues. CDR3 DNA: TGTGCCAGCAGTTTATCCGGTGGCGGGGCCGAGCAGTACTTC. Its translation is CASSLSGGGAEQYF.

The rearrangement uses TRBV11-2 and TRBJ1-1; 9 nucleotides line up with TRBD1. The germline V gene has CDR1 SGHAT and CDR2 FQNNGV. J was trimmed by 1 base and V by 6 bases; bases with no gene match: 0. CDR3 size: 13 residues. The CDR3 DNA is TGTGCCAGCAGGGGACAGGGGAACACTGAAGCTTTCTTT. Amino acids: CASRGQGNTEAFF.

CDR3 sequence: CASSFGTGLNEQFF. In DNA, the CDR3 is TGTGCCAGCAGCTTCGGGACAGGACTCAATGAGCAGTTCTTC. V gene TRBV11-2 combines with J gene TRBJ2-1; 8 bases are shared with TRBD1. Per the germline V gene, CDR1 is SGHAT and CDR2 is FQNNGV. Trimming at V came to 3 bases and at J to 6 bases, leaving 4 bases not matched to a gene. CDR3 length equals 14 residues.

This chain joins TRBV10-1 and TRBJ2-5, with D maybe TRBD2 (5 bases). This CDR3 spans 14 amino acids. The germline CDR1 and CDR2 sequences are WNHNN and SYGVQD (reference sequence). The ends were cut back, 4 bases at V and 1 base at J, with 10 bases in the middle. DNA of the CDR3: TGCGCCAGCAGTGCTCCCGGGATCCAAGAGACCCAGTACTTC. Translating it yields CASSAPGIQETQYF.

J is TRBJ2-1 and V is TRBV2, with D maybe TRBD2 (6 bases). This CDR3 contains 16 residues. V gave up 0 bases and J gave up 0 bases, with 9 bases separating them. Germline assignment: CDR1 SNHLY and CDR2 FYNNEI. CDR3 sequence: CASSEAGGNSYNEQFF. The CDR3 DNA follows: TGTGCCAGCAGTGAAGCGGGGGGTAACTCCTACAATGAGCAGTTCTTC.

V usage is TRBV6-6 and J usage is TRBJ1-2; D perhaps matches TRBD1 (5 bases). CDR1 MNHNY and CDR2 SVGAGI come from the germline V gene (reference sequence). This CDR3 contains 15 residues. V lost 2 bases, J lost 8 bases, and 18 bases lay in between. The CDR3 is CASSYTDSFSRGYTF. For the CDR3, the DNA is TGTGCCAGCAGTTACACCGACAGTTTCTCTAGGGGCTACACCTTC.